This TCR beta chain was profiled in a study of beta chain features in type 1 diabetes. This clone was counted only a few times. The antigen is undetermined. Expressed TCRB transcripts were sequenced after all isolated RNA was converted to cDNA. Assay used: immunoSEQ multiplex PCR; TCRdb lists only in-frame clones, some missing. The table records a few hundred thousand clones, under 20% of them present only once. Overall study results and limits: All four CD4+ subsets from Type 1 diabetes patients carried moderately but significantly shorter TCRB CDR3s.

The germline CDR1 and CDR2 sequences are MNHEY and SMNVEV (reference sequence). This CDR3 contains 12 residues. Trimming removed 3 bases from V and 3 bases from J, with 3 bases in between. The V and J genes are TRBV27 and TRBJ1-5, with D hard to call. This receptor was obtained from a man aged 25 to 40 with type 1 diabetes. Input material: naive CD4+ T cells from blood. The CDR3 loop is CASSFYNQPQHF. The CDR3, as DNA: TGTGCCAGCAGTTTTTACAATCAGCCCCAGCATTTT.